This T cell receptor (beta chain) was recorded in a study of T cells in Graves' hyperthyroidism and ophthalmopathy. Whole-study findings and limits: Ophthalmopathy was told apart from stable hyperthyroidism by a 13 V-J model. Among thyroid clonotypes expanded above 0.001, most also appeared in blood.

Trimming stripped 4 bases from V and 1 base from J, with 11 bases between. This CDR3 is 13 amino acids long. Germline CDR1 reads DFQATT; CDR2 reads SNEGSKA (reference sequence). This clonotype was counted at least ten times. Its antigen is not identified. Patients showing uncontrolled infection, other autoimmune disease, pregnancy or lactation were ineligible. Clinical symptoms, serum thyroxine and TRAb, thyroid ultrasound and orbital computed tomography were used for the diagnoses. Using RNA transcripts as the source, TCR beta CDR3 regions were amplified. A set of HTBI primers served as the primers for a first-round RT-PCR of the TCR CDR3. From the multiplex PCR reads, TCRdb called clonotypes with MiXCR, one entry per CDR3 protein. The data show about 610,000 distinct CDR3 sequences, with 14% to 15% seen just once and about 3.9% held by the top ten.

The rearrangement uses TRBV20-1 and TRBJ2-7; D gene ambiguous. This receptor was identified in a woman in her thirties or forties with Graves' ophthalmopathy. Sequencing input: blood. CDR3 sequence reads: CSAISRSSYEQYF. In DNA form, the CDR3 reads TGCAGTGCTATTTCAAGGAGTTCCTACGAGCAGTACTTC.